The T cell receptor beta chain described here comes from a study of shared T cell receptors in the human thymus. Trimming took 2 bases from V and 2 from J, leaving 9 bases between them. This CDR3 has 14 amino acids. From germline, CDR1 is MNHNS and CDR2 SASEGT. The repertoire was sequenced with immunoSEQ multiplex PCR; TCRdb's copy has only in-frame clones and lacks some. The table records roughly 560,000 clones, about 84% of them present only once. These data were also reused for a study on human thymus T cells. That publication notes: Gene usage for V and J segments appeared biased in thymic and blood repertoires. Related studies noted strongly shared thymic repertoires across unrelated people.

The sequence derives from a boy under two years old with a congenital heart defect. This rearrangement joins TRBV6-1 to TRBJ1-1, with a possible D match to TRBD1 (5 bases). Sequences were obtained from thymocytes. This chain's CDR3 is CASSETGGNTEAFF. The CDR3, as DNA: TGTGCCAGCAGTGAAACGGGGGGAAACACTGAAGCTTTCTTT.